A single sample gave rise to the 22 T cell receptor beta chains below, sequenced in a study of early T cells in non-severe SARS-CoV-2 infection. TCRdb reprocessed the 5' RACE reads via MiXCR and lists one record per CDR3 protein. There are over 80,000 distinct CDR3 sequences in the sample; 9.5% to 15% occur only once, and 4.4% lies in the top ten. The source was whole blood, collected at baseline. The receptors shown here come from an adult who was a healthcare worker with PCR-confirmed SARS-CoV-2 infection or an uninfected control (not recorded which).

The chain joins TRBV20-1 to TRBJ2-3; the match to TRBD2 covers 10 bases. The CDR3 loop spans 14 amino acids. CDR1 DFQATT and CDR2 SNEGSKA come from the germline V gene (reference sequence). V was pared by 5 bases and J by 0 bases, with 2 bases of the junction left unmatched. This CDR3 is CSALAGVSTDTQYF. The CDR3 DNA reads TGCAGTGCTCTAGCGGGGGTTAGCACAGATACGCAGTATTTT.

The rearrangement links TRBV7-9 to TRBJ2-7; D not certain. V shed 0 bases and J shed 5 bases, with 5 bases lying between them. CDR1 is SEHNR and CDR2 is FQNEAQ in the germline V gene (reference sequence). The CDR3 loop spans 12 amino acids. The CDR3 here is CASSLARHEQYF. The DNA for the CDR3 is TGTGCCAGCAGCTTAGCCCGCCACGAGCAGTACTTC.

This chain joins TRBV7-7 and TRBJ1-1; 7 bases map to TRBD1. V lost 5 bases to trimming and J lost 7 bases; unmatched junction nucleotides: 7. Germline CDR1 reads SSHAT; CDR2 reads FNYEAQ (reference sequence). The CDR3 consists of 13 residues. The CDR3 loop is CASSLQGDGEAFF. CDR3 nucleotides: TGTGCCAGCAGCCTCCAGGGGGACGGTGAAGCTTTCTTT.

This clonotype appeared a few times. The genes are TRBV29-1 and TRBJ1-1; TRBD1 matches at 9 bases. Germline CDR1 SQVTM, CDR2 ANQGSEA. The CDR3 contains 12 residues. Trimming took 4 bases from V and 3 from J; bases not matched to a gene: 0. The CDR3 protein is CSVGQGDTEAFF. The CDR3 coding sequence is TGCAGCGTTGGACAGGGGGACACTGAAGCTTTCTTT.

As concerns this clonotype: At one end the junction does not follow the germline gene, possibly because of a read error. This rearrangement joins TRBV7-7 to TRBJ2-5; D uncertain. This CDR3 spans 16 amino acids. The V gene's germline CDR1 is SSHAT and CDR2 FNYEAQ (reference sequence). The CDR3 region has the DNA TGTGCTAGCAGCTTAGGCAGGTTACAGACTCAAGAGACCCAGTACTTC. This codes for CASSLGRLQTQETQYF.

This clonotype was observed a handful of times. The V call is TRBV10-2, the J call TRBJ2-5, with a weak D call TRBD1 (6 bases). The CDR3 extends over 15 amino acids. The germline V and J ends were trimmed by 6 bases and 5 bases, with 19 bases remaining between them. Germline V gene sequence: CDR1 WSHSY, CDR2 SAAADI. The DNA of the CDR3 is TGCGCCAGCAGGAGACAGGCCTGGGATGCGGAGACCCAGTACTTC. This gives the protein CASRRQAWDAETQYF.

The chain uses TRBV12-3 or TRBV12-4 and TRBJ1-1, with D possibly TRBD1 on 5 matching bases. V lost 8 bases to trimming and J lost 0 bases, with 13 bases between them. The CDR3 contains 14 residues. The CDR3 reads CASSAGRMNTEAFF. The CDR3 DNA is TGTGCCAGCTCGGCAGGGAGGATGAACACTGAAGCTTTCTTT.

This clonotype was recorded many times. CDR3 protein: CASSRDGNPYGYTF. In nucleotides, the CDR3 is TGTGCCAGCAGCCGGGACGGTAATCCCTATGGCTACACCTTC. This rearrangement joins TRBV3-1 to TRBJ1-2, with a possible D match to TRBD1 (5 bases). Trimming pared 4 bases from V and 4 bases from J, leaving 13 bases between. Germline CDR1 is LGHDT and CDR2 is YNNKEL (reference sequence). The CDR3 has 14 residues.

The table lists this clonotype with a few counts. The V gene is TRBV19, the J gene TRBJ2-2; a weak D match, TRBD2 (5 bases). Per germline, CDR1 LNHDA and CDR2 SQIVND (reference sequence). There are 15 residues in the CDR3. The V end was cut by 3 bases, the J end by 7 bases, with 15 bases between. The CDR3 nucleotides read TGTGCCAGTAGTATCTTGCATAGCGTGGACGGGGAGCTGTTTTTT. Translating gives CASSILHSVDGELFF.

The V gene is TRBV7-8, the J gene TRBJ1-1; 9 bases match TRBD1. The ends lost 5 bases at V and 0 bases at J; junction bases unmatched: 10. CDR1 is SGHVS and CDR2 is FQNEAQ in the germline V gene. CDR3 length: 17 amino acids. The CDR3 protein is CASSLSGTGPMNTEAFF. CDR3 in DNA: TGTGCCAGCAGCCTAAGCGGGACAGGGCCTATGAACACTGAAGCTTTCTTT. Full variable domain (missing parts from reference TRBV7-8 and TRBJ1-1): GAGVSQSPRYKVAKRGQDVALRCDPISGHVSLFWYQQALGQGPEFLTYFQNEAQLDKSGLPSDRFFAERPEGSVSTLKIQRTQQEDSAVYLCASSLSGTGPMNTEAFFGQGTRLTVV.

This chain links TRBV7-9 with TRBJ2-5; a possible D gene is TRBD2 (5 bases). The V end was cut by 1 base, the J end by 0 bases, with 6 bases between. Per the germline V gene, CDR1 is SEHNR and CDR2 is FQNEAQ (reference sequence). This CDR3 region has 14 residues. The CDR3 region has the DNA TGTGCCAGCAGCTTAGGGGAGTACCAAGAGACCCAGTACTTC. It translates to CASSLGEYQETQYF.

In this sample, this clonotype turned up a few times. This chain links TRBV30 with TRBJ1-6, with D possibly TRBD1 on 5 matching bases. V shed 2 bases and J shed 6 bases, with 14 bases lying between them. Germline loops: CDR1 GTSNPN, CDR2 SVGIG (reference sequence). The CDR3 spans 15 residues. The DNA for the CDR3 is TGTGCCTGGAGTATCGGACACCCTTTTAATTCACCCCTCCACTTT. Its translation is CAWSIGHPFNSPLHF.

About this clonotype itself: This sequence may be a read error, since a much larger clone differs from it by one base. This chain connects TRBV20-1 to TRBJ2-7; no clear D gene. The germline V gene has CDR1 DFQATT and CDR2 SNEGSKA (reference sequence). CDR3 length: 13 amino acids. Trimming removed 2 bases at V and 3 bases at J, with 11 bases between. Here the CDR3 DNA reads TGCAGTGCTAGAAAGTTTAGTGGCTACGAGCAGTACTTC. This translates into CSARKFSGYEQYF.

J is TRBJ1-1 and V is TRBV10-3, with D maybe TRBD1 (6 bases). The V end lost 6 bases, the J end lost 4 bases, and 15 bases lay between the germline ends. CDR3 length: 14 amino acids. Germline V CDR1 and CDR2: ENHRY, SYGVKD. This CDR3 reads CAISLQGGGTEAFF. DNA for the CDR3: TGTGCCATCAGCTTACAGGGAGGTGGCACTGAAGCTTTCTTT.

The J gene is TRBJ1-2, the V gene TRBV14; 9 positions match TRBD1. In germline, CDR1 is SGHDN, CDR2 FVKESK. The trim removed 6 bases at V and 6 bases at J, leaving 8 bases unmatched. The CDR3 totals 14 residues. CDR3 sequence: CASRGDRELNGYTF. CDR3 in DNA: TGTGCCAGCAGAGGGGACAGGGAATTAAATGGCTACACCTTC.

This chain connects TRBV7-8 to TRBJ1-1; D is unclear. The V end lost 5 bases, the J end lost 7 bases, and 14 bases lay between the germline ends. Germline loops: CDR1 SGHVS, CDR2 FQNEAQ. The CDR3 length is 13 residues. The CDR3 coding sequence is TGTGCCAGCAGCCCCGCGGCACCTGATGAAGCTTTCTTT. Protein sequence: CASSPAAPDEAFF.

In its sample, this clonotype was seen many times. V gene TRBV18 combines with J gene TRBJ1-3; D gene uncertain. The CDR3 is 13 residues long. V dropped 5 bases and J dropped 0 bases, with 5 bases sitting between them. In germline, CDR1 is KGHSH, CDR2 LQKENI. The CDR3 spells CASSGSSGNTIYF. The CDR3 nucleotides read TGTGCCAGCTCAGGGAGCTCTGGAAACACCATATATTTT.

This clonotype was observed a handful of times. The gene calls are TRBV7-9 and TRBJ2-7; D possibly corresponds to TRBD1 (6 bases). This CDR3 is built from 14 residues. Trimming shortened V by 4 bases and J by 3 bases, and 13 bases separated the two germline ends. Germline loops: CDR1 SEHNR, CDR2 FQNEAQ (reference sequence). Written as DNA, the CDR3 is TGTGCCAGCAGCTCCCAGGGGCCCAGCTACGAGCAGTACTTC. Residues: CASSSQGPSYEQYF.

This sequence joins TRBV20-1 and TRBJ2-7; TRBD1 matches 7 bases. The germline gives CDR1 DFQATT, CDR2 SNEGSKA (reference sequence). V shed 3 bases, J shed 3 bases, and the junction held 11 bases outside the gene matches. The CDR3 extends over 15 amino acids. Written as DNA, the CDR3 is TGCAGTGCTAGCCCCGTTGACAGGGACAACTACGAGCAGTACTTC. Its translation: CSASPVDRDNYEQYF.

The V and J genes are TRBV6-6 and TRBJ1-6, with a tentative D call TRBD1 (6 bases). Per germline, CDR1 MNHNY and CDR2 SVGAGI (reference sequence). The CDR3 loop spans 14 amino acids. V gave up 4 bases and J gave up 9 bases, with 13 bases separating them. The CDR3 DNA reads TGTGCCAGCAGTTCGGGGGACAAAAGTTCACCCCTCCACTTT. Translating gives CASSSGDKSSPLHF.

This clonotype was picked up a small number of times. This rearrangement joins TRBV28 to TRBJ2-7, with 7 positions matching TRBD1. The germline gives CDR1 MDHEN, CDR2 SYDVKM. The CDR3 sequence is 14 residues long. J was trimmed by 4 bases and V by 7 bases; bases with no gene match: 10. Written as DNA, the CDR3 is TGTGCCAGCAAAGCTGGGACAGCTACATACGAGCAGTACTTC. Translated: CASKAGTATYEQYF.

The rearrangement uses TRBV6-5 and TRBJ2-7, with 7 bases that match TRBD1. Unmatched junction bases numbered 13, after V lost 2 bases and J lost 3 bases. The germline V gene encodes CDR1 MNHEY and CDR2 SVGAGI. The CDR3 contains 17 residues. The CDR3 sequence: CASSYPNHRGRYYEQYF. The CDR3 coding sequence is TGTGCCAGCAGTTACCCGAACCACAGGGGCAGGTACTACGAGCAGTACTTC.